The next 5 T cell receptor beta chains were all read from a single sample in a study of identical twins. MiXCR, run by TCRdb on the 5' RACE reads, gives a single entry per CDR3 protein. The data show 460,000 or so distinct CDR3 sequences, 14% seen once. These data also formed part of another study, on yellow fever vaccine responses in identical twins.

The sequencing input was CD4+ T cells sorted from blood. These receptors came from a woman younger than 30 in good health.

This clonotype was detected a few times. The rearrangement joins TRBV28 to TRBJ2-5; D uncertain. Trimming pared 6 bases from V and 9 bases from J, leaving 17 bases between. The CDR3 totals 13 residues. The germline gives CDR1 MDHEN, CDR2 SYDVKM. CDR3 residues: CASSFSSVPAQYF. The CDR3 DNA follows: TGTGCCAGCAGCTTTTCGTCAGTCCCGGCCCAGTACTTC.

There are a few counts of this clonotype. The chain uses TRBV15 and TRBJ2-1; D ambiguous. Germline V lookup: CDR1 LNHNV, CDR2 YYDKDF (reference sequence). V lost 1 base and J lost 8, with 12 bases in between. The CDR3 has 14 residues. The CDR3 is CATSRGDPWDEQFF. The CDR3 DNA follows: TGTGCCACCAGCAGAGGGGATCCTTGGGATGAGCAGTTCTTC.

In its sample, this clonotype was seen a few times. The V and J genes are TRBV5-1 and TRBJ2-3, with TRBD2 as a possible D gene (6 bases). Trimming removed 3 bases at V and 2 bases at J, with 10 bases between. Germline values: CDR1 SGHRS, CDR2 YFSETQ. The CDR3 loop spans 14 amino acids. CDR3 DNA sequence: TGCGCCAGCAGCTGGGGCGGGAACACAGATACGCAGTATTTT. This translates into CASSWGGNTDTQYF.

This clonotype came up a few times. The V call is TRBV20-1, the J call TRBJ1-6, with TRBD1 as a possible D gene (6 bases). Trimming pared 3 bases from V and 4 bases from J, leaving 10 bases between. CDR1 DFQATT and CDR2 SNEGSKA come from the germline V gene (reference sequence). The CDR3 spans 14 residues. This chain's CDR3 is CSASHGQYNSPLHF. CDR3 in DNA: TGCAGTGCTAGCCATGGACAGTATAATTCACCCCTCCACTTT.

This clonotype appeared many times. CDR3 in DNA: TGTGCCAGCAGCCAAGCGGTAAGAAACGAGCAGTACTTC. This sequence encodes CASSQAVRNEQYF. The V and J genes are TRBV14 and TRBJ2-7; no firm D call. Trimming shortened V by 1 base and J by 5 bases, and 9 bases separated the two germline ends. CDR1 is SGHDN and CDR2 is FVKESK in the germline V gene. This CDR3 spans 13 amino acids.